The 32 T cell receptor beta chains below come from one sample, sequenced in a study of OX40 agonist ivuxolimab in advanced cancers. The table came from immunoSEQ multiplex PCR; TCRdb's copy has only in-frame clones and leaves some out. The sample holds tens of thousands of clones, roughly 82% seen once. Material: CD4+ or CD8+ T cells sorted from blood, obtained in a trial of the OX40 agonist ivuxolimab. These receptors all come from an adult with an advanced solid tumor such as melanoma, head and neck, liver or kidney cancer.

This chain connects TRBV5-4 to TRBJ1-2; 7 bases map to TRBD1. CDR1 and CDR2 (germline): SGHNT, YYREEE (reference sequence). There are 14 residues in the CDR3. V lost 6 bases, J lost 0 bases, and 5 bases stayed unmatched. The DNA of the CDR3 is TGTGCCAGCACAGGGGGGGCTACTAACTATGGCTACACCTTC. This gives the protein CASTGGATNYGYTF.

The rearrangement uses TRBV7-3 and TRBJ1-6, with 9 bases lining up with TRBD1. In germline, CDR1 is SGHTA, CDR2 FQGTGA. CDR3 length: 15 amino acids. The V and J ends lost 3 bases and 6 bases, in that order; junction bases with no gene match: 3. CDR3 sequence: CASSLDRGLNSPLHF. The CDR3 region has the DNA TGTGCCAGCAGCTTGGACAGGGGCCTTAATTCACCCCTCCACTTT.

CDR3 coding DNA: TGCGCCAGCAGTGAGAGGGGCGTGAGCACAGATACGCAGTATTTT. Protein: CASSERGVSTDTQYF. The chain recombines TRBV10-2 with TRBJ2-3; D might be TRBD1 (5 bases). V was cut by 2 bases and J by 0 bases, with 9 bases left in between. The CDR3 extends over 15 amino acids. CDR1 and CDR2 (germline): WSHSY, SAAADI.

V usage is TRBV11-2 and J usage is TRBJ1-1, with TRBD1 matching over 7 bases. CDR3 length: 15 residues. Trimming took 6 bases from V and 5 from J; bases not matched to a gene: 12. The germline CDR1 and CDR2 sequences are SGHAT and FQNNGV. The DNA of the CDR3 is TGTGCCAGCAGTTCCGGGTGGGCAGGGGGGACTGAAGCTTTCTTT. It is translated as CASSSGWAGGTEAFF. The complete variable domain, with remaining parts taken from reference TRBV11-2 and TRBJ1-1, reads EAGVAQSPRYKIIEKRQSVAFWCNPISGHATLYWYQQILGQGPKLLIQFQNNGVVDDSQLPKDRFSAERLKGVDSTLKIQPAKLEDSAVYLCASSSGWAGGTEAFFGQGTRLTVV.

J is TRBJ1-2 and V is TRBV5-6, with a weak D call TRBD1 (6 bases). This CDR3 has 18 residues. Trimming removed 4 bases at V and 0 bases at J, with 22 bases between. Germline V CDR1 and CDR2: SGHDT, YYEEEE. CDR3 nucleotides: TGTGCCAGCAGCCCCTACGGTGGGGGCCAGTCATCTAACTATGGCTACACCTTC. Protein sequence: CASSPYGGGQSSNYGYTF. The whole variable domain, remainder taken from reference TRBV5-6 and TRBJ1-2, is DAGVTQSPTHLIKTRGQQVTLRCSPKSGHDTVSWYQQALGQGPQFIFQYYEEEERQRGNFPDRFSGHQFPNYSSELNVNALLLGDSALYLCASSPYGGGQSSNYGYTFGSGTRLTVV.

The rearrangement joins TRBV14 to TRBJ1-2; D not certain. The V end was cut by 1 base, the J end by 6 bases, with 21 bases between. This CDR3 contains 17 residues. Germline CDR1 and CDR2: SGHDN and FVKESK. CDR3 in DNA: TGTGCCAGCAGCCAAGGGAGGGCAGCGAATCTCCGACATGGCTACACCTTC. Its translation is CASSQGRAANLRHGYTF.

The chain recombines TRBV10-3 with TRBJ1-1, with 7 bases fitting TRBD1. CDR3 length: 13 residues. Per the germline V gene, CDR1 is ENHRY and CDR2 is SYGVKD. Trimming took 8 bases from V and 1 from J; bases not matched to a gene: 4. In DNA, the CDR3 is TGTGCCATCGCGGACAGGTCGAACACTGAAGCTTTCTTT. Amino acids: CAIADRSNTEAFF.

In the case of this clone: Distinct nucleotide sequences in the sample also encode this CDR3. This chain uses TRBV18 with TRBJ1-5; D remains unclear. V shed 4 bases and J shed 3 bases, with 7 bases lying between them. The germline V gene encodes CDR1 KGHSH and CDR2 LQKENI. The CDR3 sequence is 13 residues long. The CDR3 loop is CASSRQDNQPQHF. The CDR3 bases are TGTGCCAGCTCACGGCAGGACAATCAGCCCCAGCATTTT.

The V call is TRBV11-3, the J call TRBJ1-6; no definite D call. The CDR3 covers 15 residues. Trimming removed 1 base from V and 7 bases from J, with 11 bases in between. Looked up from germline, CDR1 is SGHNT and CDR2 is YENEEA. CDR3 in amino acids: CASSLASAQNSPLHF. The CDR3 nucleotides read TGTGCCAGCAGCTTAGCAAGCGCTCAAAATTCACCCCTCCACTTT. The full variable domain, with the rest looked up from reference TRBV11-3 and TRBJ1-6, is EAGVVQSPRYKIIEKKQPVAFWCNPISGHNTLYWYLQNLGQGPELLIRYENEEAVDDSQLPKDRFSAERLKGVDSTLKIQPAELGDSAVYLCASSLASAQNSPLHFGNGTRLTVT.

This chain connects TRBV7-6 to TRBJ2-7; unclear D gene. Germline assignment: CDR1 SGHVS and CDR2 FNYEAQ. The CDR3 has 14 amino acids. Deletions cut 3 bases from V and 5 bases from J, with 14 bases between. The CDR3 DNA is TGTGCCAGCAGCTTTAGAGCAGATAGGGACGAGCAGTACTTC. It encodes CASSFRADRDEQYF.

This chain connects TRBV9 to TRBJ1-1, with TRBD1 matching over 7 bases. The CDR3 runs to 14 residues. Germline-derived CDR1 and CDR2 are SGDLS and YYNGEE. V trimming: 3 bases; J trimming: 2 bases; junction bases outside the gene matches: 4. CDR3: CASSARQGNTEAFF. DNA for the CDR3: TGTGCCAGCAGCGCGCGACAGGGTAACACTGAAGCTTTCTTT. Based on the CDR3 plus reference TRBV9 and TRBJ1-1, the full variable domain is DSGVTQTPKHLITATGQRVTLRCSPRSGDLSVYWYQQSLDQGLQFLIQYYNGEERAKGNILERFSAQQFPDLHSELNLSSLELGDSALYFCASSARQGNTEAFFGQGTRLTVV.

The rearrangement uses TRBV2 and TRBJ2-3; TRBD2 agrees at 8 bases. V trimming: 2 bases; J trimming: 6 bases; junction bases outside the gene matches: 7. This CDR3 is built from 15 residues. Germline loops: CDR1 SNHLY, CDR2 FYNNEI. The CDR3 nucleotides read TGTGCCAGCAGTGAAACTAGCGGCGTAGGTGATACGCAGTATTTT. Translated: CASSETSGVGDTQYF.

This chain links TRBV28 with TRBJ1-2; a weak D match, TRBD1 (6 bases). CDR1 MDHEN and CDR2 SYDVKM come from the germline V gene. The CDR3 has 12 amino acids. The ends were cut back, 5 bases at V and 4 bases at J, with 8 bases in the middle. The CDR3 nucleotides are TGTGCCAGCAGTCCGACAGGCTATGGCTACACCTTC. It is translated as CASSPTGYGYTF.

This chain uses TRBV10-3 with TRBJ2-7, with 7 bases identical to TRBD1. The CDR3 runs 15 residues. Germline CDR1 ENHRY, CDR2 SYGVKD. V lost 2 bases, J lost 2 bases, and 6 bases stayed unmatched. The CDR3 sequence: CAISEPPGQTYEQYF. CDR3 in DNA: TGTGCCATCAGTGAGCCTCCGGGACAGACCTACGAGCAGTACTTC.

The genes are TRBV20-1 and TRBJ1-3; D not certain. Germline values: CDR1 DFQATT, CDR2 SNEGSKA (reference sequence). The CDR3 is 11 amino acids. The germline V and J ends were trimmed by 6 bases and 5 bases, with 8 bases remaining between them. The CDR3 bases are TGCAGTGCAAGCGTTAGAAACACCATATATTTT. Protein product: CSASVRNTIYF.

This clone was seen more than once but under ten times. The V gene is TRBV11-3, the J gene TRBJ2-1; D possibly corresponds to TRBD1 (5 bases). Germline CDR1 reads SGHNT; CDR2 reads YENEEA. The CDR3 has 14 residues. Deletions cut 1 base from V and 6 bases from J, with 10 bases between. This CDR3 is CASSLGQGGNEQFF. The CDR3 DNA reads TGTGCCAGCAGCTTAGGCCAGGGTGGCAATGAGCAGTTCTTC.

This chain links TRBV5-1 with TRBJ2-2, with D perhaps assigned TRBD1 or TRBD2 (5 bases each). Trimming stripped 0 bases from V and 5 bases from J, with 8 bases between. Germline V gene lookup returns CDR1 SGHRS and CDR2 YFSETQ. The CDR3 is 14 residues long. The CDR3 nucleotides read TGCGCCAGCAGCTTGGAAGGGACGACCGGGGAGCTGTTTTTT. Protein product: CASSLEGTTGELFF. Full variable domain (rest looked up from reference TRBV5-1 and TRBJ2-2): KAGVTQTPRYLIKTRGQQVTLSCSPISGHRSVSWYQQTPGQGLQFLFEYFSETQRNKGNFPGRFSGRQFSNSRSEMNVSTLELGDSALYLCASSLEGTTGELFFGEGSRLTVL.

This CDR3 is CASSSNLGRYMNTEAFF. CDR3 coding DNA: TGTGCCAGCAGCTCAAACCTGGGACGGTACATGAACACTGAAGCTTTCTTT. V usage is TRBV7-9 and J usage is TRBJ1-1, with D possibly being TRBD1 (5 bases). This CDR3 contains 17 residues. V gave up 4 bases and J gave up 0 bases, with 18 bases separating them. CDR1 SEHNR and CDR2 FQNEAQ come from the germline V gene (reference sequence).

The chain is built from TRBV29-1 and TRBJ1-1; no firm D call. This CDR3 contains 11 residues. V was pared by 7 bases and J by 6 bases, with 12 bases between. Germline V gene sequence: CDR1 SQVTM, CDR2 ANQGSEA. The CDR3 DNA reads TGCAGCGGCGGATTGTTAGCTGAAGCTTTCTTT. Its translation: CSGGLLAEAFF.

J is TRBJ2-7 and V is TRBV5-4; 11 bases fit TRBD2. After removal of 2 bases from V and 4 bases from J, the junction contained 2 bases not matched to a gene. There are 14 residues in the CDR3. Germline V gives CDR1 SGHNT, CDR2 YYREEE (reference sequence). The CDR3 sequence: CASSFGLAGYEQYF. The CDR3 DNA reads TGTGCCAGCAGCTTTGGACTAGCGGGTTACGAGCAGTACTTC.

The V and J genes are TRBV5-6 and TRBJ2-5; the match to TRBD1 covers 10 bases. Germline V CDR1 and CDR2: SGHDT, YYEEEE. Trimming removed 4 bases from V and 7 bases from J; junction bases left unmatched: 10. This CDR3 spans 15 amino acids. CDR3 sequence: CASSGQGVIWGTQYF. CDR3 in DNA: TGTGCCAGCAGCGGACAGGGGGTAATATGGGGGACCCAGTACTTC.

This clone was counted only a few times. The CDR3 DNA sequence: TGTGCCAGCTCACCCCGGACAGCAGATTCACCCCTCCACTTT. It translates to CASSPRTADSPLHF. This chain links TRBV18 with TRBJ1-6; D might be TRBD1 (6 bases). With 3 bases removed from V and 8 bases from J, the gap between germline ends came to 11 bases. CDR3 length: 14 residues. CDR1 KGHSH and CDR2 LQKENI come from the germline V gene.

This rearrangement joins TRBV18 to TRBJ1-1; 7 bases match TRBD1. This CDR3 is 17 amino acids long. The germline CDR1 and CDR2 sequences are KGHSH and LQKENI. After removal of 2 bases from V and 2 bases from J, the junction contained 11 bases not matched to a gene. The CDR3 loop is CASSPARDRLINTEAFF. The CDR3 DNA follows: TGTGCCAGCTCACCAGCTAGGGACAGACTTATCAACACTGAAGCTTTCTTT.

The sample holds one count of this clone. J is TRBJ1-1 and V is TRBV6-1; D call uncertain. Trimming shortened V by 5 bases and J by 7 bases, and 11 bases separated the two germline ends. This CDR3 is built from 12 residues. Per the germline V gene, CDR1 is MNHNS and CDR2 is SASEGT. The CDR3 coding sequence is TGTGCCAGCAGTAGAAGCCGCTTTGAAGCTTTCTTT. Its protein is CASSRSRFEAFF.

Regarding this clone: The junction departs from the called germline gene at one end, perhaps through a read error. The gene calls are TRBV28 and TRBJ1-5, with D unresolved. There are 13 residues in the CDR3. Germline loops: CDR1 MDHEN, CDR2 SYDVKM. CDR3 loop: CASSLRQLVAKYF. In DNA form, the CDR3 reads TGTGCCAGCAGTTTACGGCAGCTTGTGGCTAAATATTTT.

This rearrangement joins TRBV5-1 to TRBJ2-2, with D unclear. CDR1 is SGHRS and CDR2 is YFSETQ in the germline V gene. The CDR3 length is 15 residues. Trimming removed 1 base at V and 4 bases at J, with 11 bases between. For the CDR3, the DNA is TGCGCCAGCAGCTTGATGGGGTCGGGCACCGGGGAGCTGTTTTTT. Translating it yields CASSLMGSGTGELFF.

This sequence joins TRBV30 and TRBJ2-7; TRBD2 might be the D (5 bases). CDR1 is GTSNPN and CDR2 is SVGIG in the germline V gene (reference sequence). The V gene lost 1 base and the J gene lost 0 bases, with 10 bases spanning the gap. CDR3 length: 14 residues. The CDR3 nucleotides are TGTGCCTGGAGTGAACCGGGATACTCCTACGAGCAGTACTTC. Translated, it gives CAWSEPGYSYEQYF.

The chain couples TRBV4-1 to TRBJ2-1; 11 positions match TRBD2. J lost 7 bases, V lost 4 bases, and 12 bases had no gene match. Per germline, CDR1 MGHRA and CDR2 YSYEKL. There are 17 residues in the CDR3. The CDR3 loop is CASSRGTSGIVRNEQFF. The CDR3 DNA sequence: TGCGCCAGCAGCCGCGGGACTAGCGGCATAGTGCGGAATGAGCAGTTCTTC.

This rearrangement joins TRBV5-1 to TRBJ2-1; 8 bases are a match to TRBD2. Germline lookup yields CDR1 SGHRS and CDR2 YFSETQ. CDR3 length: 18 amino acids. V dropped 3 bases and J dropped 3; count of bases not matched to a gene: 14. The CDR3 is CASSSGGSGRASYNEQFF. The CDR3, as DNA: TGCGCCAGCAGCTCGGGAGGGTCCGGGAGGGCCAGCTACAATGAGCAGTTCTTC.

This sequence joins TRBV12-5 and TRBJ1-5; perhaps TRBD1 as D (5 bases). V was trimmed by 2 bases and J by 2 bases, leaving 13 bases between them. Looked up from germline, CDR1 is LGHNT and CDR2 is FRNRAP. This CDR3 contains 16 residues. This CDR3 reads CASGLYGGAGNQPQHF. The CDR3 region has the DNA TGTGCTAGTGGTTTGTACGGGGGAGCCGGCAATCAGCCCCAGCATTTT.

This rearrangement joins TRBV5-6 to TRBJ2-5, with 14 bases fitting TRBD2. This CDR3 is built from 16 residues. Germline V gene lookup returns CDR1 SGHDT and CDR2 YYEEEE. Trimming cost V 4 bases and J 5 bases; bases outside gene matches: 7. The CDR3: CASSLGGTSGGETQYF. CDR3 sequence (DNA): TGTGCCAGCAGCCTGGGAGGGACTAGCGGGGGTGAGACCCAGTACTTC.

In its sample, this clone was seen once. This chain connects TRBV5-1 to TRBJ2-7; 13 nucleotides agree with TRBD2. This CDR3 is built from 16 residues. Germline V lookup: CDR1 SGHRS, CDR2 YFSETQ. V was clipped by 4 bases and J by 9 bases; unmatched bases: 13. The CDR3 here is CASSLTGTSGAAGQYF. The CDR3 DNA follows: TGCGCCAGCAGCCTCACCGGGACTAGCGGGGCCGCGGGGCAGTACTTC.